These 27 T cell receptor beta chains originate from one sample sequenced in a study of T cells in Graves' hyperthyroidism and ophthalmopathy. Amplification targeted TCR beta CDR3 regions from RNA transcripts. HTBI primers were used for first-round RT-PCR of the TCR CDR3. TCRdb analysed the multiplex PCR reads with MiXCR anew, one entry per CDR3 protein. Of about 700,000 distinct CDR3 sequences listed, about 45% were seen once; the top ten hold roughly 7.2%. The specimen was peripheral blood or thyroid tissue (not recorded which). The origin of the receptors is an adult man with Graves' disease, either hyperthyroidism or ophthalmopathy (not recorded which).

This chain's CDR3 is CASSLLGSSNTGELFF. CDR3 nucleotide sequence: TGCGCCAGCAGCTTGCTCGGCAGCTCGAACACCGGGGAGCTGTTTTTT. The genes are TRBV5-1 and TRBJ2-2; the D is unclear. V gave up 1 base and J gave up 0 bases, with 10 bases separating them. Germline V lookup: CDR1 SGHRS, CDR2 YFSETQ. The CDR3 runs 16 residues. Full variable domain (missing parts from reference TRBV5-1 and TRBJ2-2): KAGVTQTPRYLIKTRGQQVTLSCSPISGHRSVSWYQQTPGQGLQFLFEYFSETQRNKGNFPGRFSGRQFSNSRSEMNVSTLELGDSALYLCASSLLGSSNTGELFFGEGSRLTVL.

The chain combines TRBV7-2 with TRBJ2-7; a weak D match, TRBD1 (5 bases). The CDR3 is 12 amino acids. The V end was cut by 6 bases, the J end by 3 bases, with 9 bases between. Germline values: CDR1 SGHTA, CDR2 FQGNSA. DNA of the CDR3: TGTGCCAGCAGTGCGGACAACTACGAGCAGTACTTC. As protein: CASSADNYEQYF.

This clonotype was detected only a few times. The CDR3 nucleotides read TGTGCTAGTGGTTACGGGGGCCTCCTGAACACTGAAGCTTTCTTT. Translating gives CASGYGGLLNTEAFF. The V gene is TRBV12-5, the J gene TRBJ1-1; D is perhaps TRBD1 (6 bases). This CDR3 comprises 15 residues. The germline CDR1 and CDR2 sequences are LGHNT and FRNRAP. V lost 4 bases, J lost 0 bases, and 12 bases lay in between.

The V and J genes are TRBV6-6 and TRBJ2-7; TRBD1 might be the D (5 bases). Germline CDR1 reads MNHNY; CDR2 reads SVGAGI (reference sequence). The CDR3 sequence is 15 residues long. Trimming shortened V by 1 base and J by 2 bases, and 12 bases separated the two germline ends. The CDR3: CASSYLTAFTYEQYF. The CDR3 DNA follows: TGTGCCAGCAGTTACTTGACAGCCTTTACCTACGAGCAGTACTTC.

This clonotype was counted ten times or more. The chain has TRBV7-9 and TRBJ1-2, with D possibly matching TRBD1 (6 bases). Deletions cut 7 bases from V and 6 bases from J, with 21 bases between. Germline V CDR1 and CDR2: SEHNR, FQNEAQ (reference sequence). CDR3 length: 15 amino acids. This CDR3 reads CASNMGGRGLDGYTF. The CDR3 region has the DNA TGTGCCAGCAACATGGGTGGCAGGGGATTGGATGGCTACACCTTC.

The genes are TRBV19 and TRBJ1-3, with 10 bases that match TRBD1. V lost 4 bases to trimming and J lost 0 bases; unmatched junction nucleotides: 3. CDR3 length equals 16 residues. Germline V gene data show CDR1 as LNHDA and CDR2 as SQIVND (reference sequence). The CDR3: CASSTRDRGSGNTIYF. The CDR3 bases are TGTGCCAGTAGTACAAGGGACAGGGGCTCTGGAAACACCATATATTTT.

CDR3 nucleotide sequence: TGTGCCTGGAGCCCCACGGGAAGGCTGAGCTATGGCTACACCTTC. Its translation is CAWSPTGRLSYGYTF. The rearrangement links TRBV7-2 to TRBJ1-2; D remains ambiguous. From germline, CDR1 is SGHTA and CDR2 FQGNSA. CDR3 size: 15 residues. V lost 11 bases to trimming and J lost 4 bases, with 23 bases between them.

This chain uses TRBV4-2 with TRBJ2-5; D is unresolved. Germline V gene data show CDR1 as LGHNA and CDR2 as YNFKEQ. Trimming removed 5 bases from V and 3 bases from J, with 19 bases in between. The CDR3 is 16 amino acids. The CDR3 DNA reads as TGTGCCAGCAGCAAAGCTCCCGTGGGCCTCAAAGAGACCCAGTACTTC. It is translated as CASSKAPVGLKETQYF.

The rearrangement uses TRBV5-1 and TRBJ1-4, with D hard to call. The V end was cut by 0 bases, the J end by 8 bases, with 14 bases between. This CDR3 contains 15 residues. Germline assignment: CDR1 SGHRS and CDR2 YFSETQ. As DNA, the CDR3 is TGCGCCAGCAGCTTGGTCTCCCCGGTCGGGGAAAAACTGTTTTTT. Protein product: CASSLVSPVGEKLFF. Variable domain in full (rest from reference TRBV5-1 and TRBJ1-4): KAGVTQTPRYLIKTRGQQVTLSCSPISGHRSVSWYQQTPGQGLQFLFEYFSETQRNKGNFPGRFSGRQFSNSRSEMNVSTLELGDSALYLCASSLVSPVGEKLFFGSGTQLSVL.

The chain is built from TRBV14 and TRBJ2-3, with 10 bases identical to TRBD2. This CDR3 has 17 residues. The V and J ends lost 10 bases and 0 bases, in that order; junction bases with no gene match: 13. Per germline, CDR1 SGHDN and CDR2 FVKESK. CDR3 DNA sequence: TGTGCCACCGCCATGCTAGCGGGAGCTACTAGCACAGATACGCAGTATTTT. This translates into CATAMLAGATSTDTQYF.

The CDR3 reads CSLGLAGPSEQYF. DNA for the CDR3: TGCAGCCTGGGACTAGCGGGACCCTCCGAGCAGTACTTC. The chain has TRBV29-1 and TRBJ2-7; 13 bases are a match to TRBD2. J lost 6 bases, V lost 8 bases, and 7 bases had no gene match. The CDR3 runs 13 residues. Germline V gene data show CDR1 as SQVTM and CDR2 as ANQGSEA.

This clonotype was observed a handful of times. Germline and junction disagree at one end, which may indicate a read error. This chain links TRBV10-3 with TRBJ2-7, with 11 bases identical to TRBD1. The CDR3 is 15 amino acids. Germline CDR1 reads ENHRY; CDR2 reads SYGVKD. The CDR3 loop reads CASSWGQGETYEQYF. CDR3 nucleotide sequence: TGTGCCAGCAGTTGGGGACAGGGGGAAACCTACGAGCAGTACTTC.

The chain links TRBV24-1 to TRBJ1-3; D possibly corresponds to TRBD1 (6 bases). V was trimmed by 3 bases and J by 7 bases, leaving 21 bases between them. Germline V gene data show CDR1 as KGHDR and CDR2 as SFDVKD. The CDR3 sequence is 17 residues long. The CDR3 DNA sequence: TGTGCCACCAGTGATGCGCATCGAGGCGGGACAAAGAACACCATATATTTT. Residues: CATSDAHRGGTKNTIYF.

This clonotype was seen a handful of times. The genes are TRBV24-1 and TRBJ2-2; D is ambiguous. The germline V and J ends were trimmed by 5 bases and 5 bases, with 17 bases remaining between them. This CDR3 contains 16 residues. In germline, CDR1 is KGHDR, CDR2 SFDVKD. CDR3 nucleotides: TGTGCCACCAGTGCTACAAACAGAGGCCTGACCGGGGAGCTGTTTTTT. Protein sequence: CATSATNRGLTGELFF.

In its sample, this clonotype was seen a few times. This chain uses TRBV29-1 with TRBJ2-5; a weak D match, TRBD1 (6 bases). Germline CDR1 and CDR2: SQVTM and ANQGSEA. The CDR3 sequence is 13 residues long. V was shortened by 2 bases and J by 5 bases, with 12 bases between the two germline ends. This chain's CDR3 is CSVERTARETQYF. Here the CDR3 DNA reads TGCAGCGTTGAAAGGACAGCCCGGGAGACCCAGTACTTC.

Only a few counts were recorded for this clonotype. This chain joins TRBV7-9 and TRBJ2-6, with TRBD2 matching over 8 bases. The ends lost 3 bases at V and 4 bases at J; junction bases unmatched: 11. This CDR3 has 18 residues. Germline CDR1 and CDR2: SEHNR and FQNEAQ (reference sequence). This CDR3 reads CASSFSSGRGVGANVLTF. CDR3 nucleotide sequence: TGTGCCAGCAGCTTTTCGAGCGGGAGAGGGGTCGGGGCCAACGTCCTGACTTTC.

This clonotype was seen many times. The V and J genes are TRBV7-9 and TRBJ2-7, with D hard to call. Germline V lookup: CDR1 SEHNR, CDR2 FQNEAQ (reference sequence). Trimming took off 1 base at V and 2 bases at J, with 9 bases between the two ends. The CDR3 sequence is 14 residues long. The CDR3 reads CASSLGGLPYEQYF. CDR3 in DNA: TGTGCCAGCAGCTTAGGAGGCCTACCCTACGAGCAGTACTTC.

Here the CDR3 DNA reads TGTGCCAGCAGTTTGACAGGGGGAACTAGCGGGAGGTCGTCAGAGACCCAGTACTTC. It specifies CASSLTGGTSGRSSETQYF. The rearrangement uses TRBV12-3 or TRBV12-4 and TRBJ2-5, with 12 bases lining up with TRBD2. The CDR3 consists of 19 residues. J gave up 4 bases and V 3 bases, and 15 bases lay outside the gene matches.

At least ten counts were recorded for this clonotype. The chain recombines TRBV7-9 with TRBJ1-1, with D uncertain. The CDR3 runs to 13 residues. Trimming shortened V by 5 bases and J by 1 base, and 8 bases separated the two germline ends. Germline-derived CDR1 and CDR2 are SEHNR and FQNEAQ (reference sequence). DNA for the CDR3: TGTGCCAGCAGCGATGATACGAACACTGAAGCTTTCTTT. Translation: CASSDDTNTEAFF.

The DNA for the CDR3 is TGTGCCAGTACCGGGACAGGGCATGAAAAACTGTTTTTT. Protein: CASTGTGHEKLFF. The chain carries TRBV6-1 and TRBJ1-4; 9 nucleotides align to TRBD1. The V gene's germline CDR1 is MNHNS and CDR2 SASEGT. This CDR3 is built from 13 residues. Trimming cost V 9 bases and J 6 bases; bases outside gene matches: 5.

This clonotype was observed a single time. The chain carries TRBV10-2 and TRBJ1-4; the D gene is possibly TRBD1 (5 bases). From germline, CDR1 is WSHSY and CDR2 SAAADI. The CDR3 covers 17 residues. Deletions cut 6 bases from V and 3 bases from J, with 20 bases between. The CDR3 loop reads CASSLEQGVSANEKLFF. For the CDR3, the DNA is TGCGCCAGCAGCTTGGAGCAGGGAGTATCAGCTAATGAAAAACTGTTTTTT.

This chain links TRBV15 with TRBJ1-5; possibly TRBD1 for D (6 bases). The germline V and J ends were trimmed by 4 bases and 4 bases, with 14 bases remaining between them. This CDR3 contains 15 residues. Germline-derived CDR1 and CDR2 are LNHNV and YYDKDF (reference sequence). The CDR3 loop is CATSISTGLNQPQHF. CDR3 nucleotide sequence: TGTGCCACCAGCATTTCCACAGGGTTAAATCAGCCCCAGCATTTT.

This clonotype turned up a few times. The chain carries TRBV7-8 and TRBJ1-1, with unresolved D. The CDR3 spans 15 residues. Germline assignment: CDR1 SGHVS and CDR2 FQNEAQ. V was shortened by 5 bases and J by 2 bases, with 15 bases between the two germline ends. The CDR3 DNA reads TGTGCCAGCAGCGCGCATCGGCAGCCCAACACTGAAGCTTTCTTT. Its protein is CASSAHRQPNTEAFF.

This clonotype was counted many times. One end of the junction fails to match germline, which may point to a read error. V is TRBV7-7 and J is TRBJ1-1; tentatively, D is TRBD1 (6 bases). CDR3 length: 15 residues. Germline V gives CDR1 SSHAT, CDR2 FNYEAQ (reference sequence). The CDR3 region has the DNA TGTGCTAGCAGCGCCCTAGCAGGGGTCGACACTGAAGCTTTCTTT. Residues: CASSALAGVDTEAFF.

This clonotype was picked up many times. The chain joins TRBV12-3 or TRBV12-4 to TRBJ1-4; 8 nucleotides agree with TRBD1. This CDR3 region has 15 residues. With 6 bases clipped from V and 5 bases from J, the junction kept 8 bases outside the gene matches. CDR3 region: CASRPRTGTNEKLFF. In DNA form, the CDR3 reads TGTGCCAGCAGACCTAGGACAGGGACAAATGAAAAACTGTTTTTT.

This clonotype was picked up a small number of times. The chain links TRBV19 to TRBJ1-1; TRBD1 matches 7 bases. V trimming: 9 bases; J trimming: 2 bases; junction bases outside the gene matches: 12. Per the germline V gene, CDR1 is LNHDA and CDR2 is SQIVND (reference sequence). CDR3 size: 15 residues. The CDR3 sequence: CASSPINRGNTEAFF. The CDR3 DNA follows: TGTGCCAGCAGCCCTATTAACAGGGGTAACACTGAAGCTTTCTTT.

The sample holds many counts of this clonotype. The chain uses TRBV7-8 and TRBJ1-6; 9 bases map to TRBD1. V gave up 1 base and J gave up 10 bases; unmatched junction bases: 11. The CDR3 length is 17 residues. Germline CDR1 reads SGHVS; CDR2 reads FQNEAQ. CDR3 coding DNA: TGTGCCAGCAGCTTAGGGGTGTTAGGGACAGGGAACTCACCCCTCCACTTT. Protein product: CASSLGVLGTGNSPLHF.